This is a list of T cell receptor beta chains from one sample in a study of radiotherapy plus CTLA-4 blockade in lung cancer. Produced via immunoSEQ multiplex PCR; TCRdb's table is partial and in-frame only. The sample yields about 120,000 clones, 70% to 90% seen once. This sample comprised peripheral blood, obtained from a patient treated with radiotherapy plus ipilimumab. The receptors derive from a human donor with non-small cell lung cancer that progressed on radiotherapy plus ipilimumab. The CDR3 runs from the conserved cysteine through the conserved F or W. A D gene is named only where the DNA matches it firmly. Size values are once, few and many counts, or a class for expanded clones, and some rows have none.

J gene: TRBJ1-4
V gene: TRBV28
D gene: -
clone size: -
CDR3 DNA: TGTGCCATCACCGGGCCGAGGAGGGAAAAACTGTTTTTT
CDR3 protein: CAITGPRREKLFF

J gene: TRBJ2-7
V gene: TRBV2
D gene: TRBD1
clone size: -
CDR3 DNA: TGTGCCAGCAGCGACGGGACAGGGGCCGACGAGCAGTACTTC
CDR3 protein: CASSDGTGADEQYF

J gene: TRBJ2-3
V gene: TRBV5-1
D gene: TRBD2
clone size: -
CDR3 DNA: TGCGCCAGCAGCCCGGAGGGACTAGCGGCGTTCACAGATACGCAGTATTTT
CDR3 protein: CASSPEGLAAFTDTQYF

J gene: TRBJ2-1
V gene: TRBV29-1
D gene: -
clone size: few
CDR3 DNA: TGCAGCGCGAGGGCCGCGAACTACAATGAGCAGTTCTTC
CDR3 protein: CSARAANYNEQFF

J gene: TRBJ2-5
V gene: TRBV19
D gene: -
clone size: -
CDR3 DNA: TGTGCCAGTAGTGGGGAGGCCCTGGGAGAGACCCAGTACTTC
CDR3 protein: CASSGEALGETQYF

J gene: TRBJ2-7
V gene: TRBV5-1
D gene: -
clone size: -
CDR3 DNA: TGCGCCAGCAGCTTGGGCAGGGGCCTCTACGAGCAGTACTTC
CDR3 protein: CASSLGRGLYEQYF

J gene: TRBJ2-1
V gene: TRBV2
D gene: TRBD2
clone size: -
CDR3 DNA: TGTGCCAGCAGTCGGACTAGCGGGAGTTTGGGTGAGCAGTTCTTC
CDR3 protein: CASSRTSGSLGEQFF

J gene: TRBJ2-4
V gene: TRBV2
D gene: TRBD1
clone size: -
CDR3 DNA: TGTGCCAGCAGTGAAGTGCGGGACAGGGTCGCCTTAGCCAAAAACATTCAGTACTTC
CDR3 protein: CASSEVRDRVALAKNIQYF

J gene: TRBJ2-1
V gene: TRBV2
D gene: TRBD2
clone size: once
CDR3 DNA: TGTGCCAGCAGTAGGCGGGAGGGCAGCTACAATGAGCAGTTCTTC
CDR3 protein: CASSRREGSYNEQFF

J gene: TRBJ2-1
V gene: TRBV4-2
D gene: -
clone size: -
CDR3 DNA: TGTGCCAGCAGCCAAGCCCGCAGTGTTGAGCAGTTCTTC
CDR3 protein: CASSQARSVEQFF

J gene: TRBJ2-7
V gene: TRBV7-9
D gene: TRBD2
clone size: -
CDR3 DNA: TGTGCCAGCAGCGCAACTAGCGGGAACCCCTACGAGCAGTACTTC
CDR3 protein: CASSATSGNPYEQYF

J gene: TRBJ1-4
V gene: TRBV6-6
D gene: -
clone size: -
CDR3 DNA: TGTGCCAGCAGGGCAGGGAAGATGGGGGAAAAACTGTTTTTT
CDR3 protein: CASRAGKMGEKLFF

J gene: TRBJ2-7
V gene: TRBV2
D gene: -
clone size: -
CDR3 DNA: TGTGCCAGCAGTGCCTCTCCAACACCAGGCTCTCTGTACTTC
CDR3 protein: CASSASPTPGSLYF

J gene: TRBJ2-7
V gene: TRBV2
D gene: TRBD2
clone size: -
CDR3 DNA: TGTGCCAGCAGGGCTAGCGGGAGCTCCTACGAGCAGTACTTC
CDR3 protein: CASRASGSSYEQYF

J gene: TRBJ2-7
V gene: TRBV6-6
D gene: -
clone size: -
CDR3 DNA: TGTGCCAGCAGTTACTCGCCCATGATAGGGGACGAGCAGTACTTC
CDR3 protein: CASSYSPMIGDEQYF